The 8 T cell receptor beta chains reported below all come from one sample, sequenced in a study of response to subunit inactivated influenza vaccine. TCRdb reprocessed the RT-PCR reads via MiXCR and lists one record per CDR3 protein. Among approximately 500,000 distinct CDR3 sequences listed, approximately 13% were seen once. The material was PBMCs from blood, obtained about 40 days after vaccination. The receptors shown here come from a man aged 50 or older who received an inactivated influenza vaccine.

The chain carries TRBV7-8 and TRBJ1-4, with D perhaps matching TRBD1 (6 bases). CDR3 size: 16 residues. V lost 5 bases to trimming and J lost 8 bases, with 21 bases between them. Germline CDR1 SGHVS, CDR2 FQNEAQ. CDR3 sequence: CASSRGPSGVREKLFF. CDR3 bases: TGTGCCAGCAGCCGCGGCCCTTCAGGGGTGCGCGAAAAACTGTTTTTT.

This clonotype turned up a few times. J is TRBJ2-3 and V is TRBV5-1; 9 nucleotides align to TRBD2. CDR3 length equals 15 residues. Germline trimming cut 0 bases from V and 4 bases from J; bases unmatched to any gene: 3. CDR1 is SGHRS and CDR2 is YFSETQ in the germline V gene. CDR3 amino acids: CASSLGGGASDTQYF. The CDR3 nucleotides read TGCGCCAGCAGCTTGGGCGGGGGGGCCTCAGATACGCAGTATTTT.

A few counts support this clonotype. The chain couples TRBV7-9 to TRBJ1-1; TRBD1 aligns across 7 bases. Trimming removed 7 bases from V and 10 bases from J; junction bases left unmatched: 18. Germline-derived CDR1 and CDR2 are SEHNR and FQNEAQ (reference sequence). The CDR3 sequence is 15 residues long. For the CDR3, the DNA is TGTGCCAGCAACCCCTCAGACAGGGCGTTAAACGGAGCTTTCTTT. Protein: CASNPSDRALNGAFF.

This clonotype was recorded a few times. CDR3 sequence reads: CASRTSYGYTF. The CDR3 coding sequence is TGTGCCAGTAGGACGTCCTATGGCTACACCTTC. The chain couples TRBV7-8 to TRBJ1-2; D is unresolved. The CDR3 totals 11 residues. The germline CDR1 and CDR2 sequences are SGHVS and FQNEAQ. V lost 9 bases and J lost 4, with 9 bases in between.

This rearrangement joins TRBV20-1 to TRBJ1-2; D call uncertain. The length of the CDR3 is 12 residues. Between the trimmed V and J ends, which lost 6 bases and 1 base, there was a span of 9 bases. CDR1 and CDR2 (germline): DFQATT, SNEGSKA (reference sequence). The DNA for the CDR3 is TGCAGTGCCGAAGACGGTAACTATGGCTACACCTTC. As protein: CSAEDGNYGYTF.

Only a few counts were recorded for this clonotype. The chain combines TRBV7-2 with TRBJ1-5; D is uncertain. Per the germline V gene, CDR1 is SGHTA and CDR2 is FQGNSA. This CDR3 contains 14 residues. The V end lost 5 bases, the J end lost 4 bases, and 12 bases lay between the germline ends. The CDR3: CASSPPGMNQPQHF. CDR3 nucleotides: TGTGCCAGCAGCCCGCCAGGTATGAATCAGCCCCAGCATTTT.

The chain links TRBV7-8 to TRBJ2-3, with a weak D call TRBD1 (6 bases). This CDR3 is built from 14 residues. Trimming took off 5 bases at V and 6 bases at J, with 15 bases between the two ends. The germline gives CDR1 SGHVS, CDR2 FQNEAQ. DNA for the CDR3: TGTGCCAGCAGCAAGGCAGGGGTGGCGGATACGCAGTATTTT. Amino acids: CASSKAGVADTQYF.

This clonotype occurred a few times. The chain carries TRBV4-2 and TRBJ2-1; 9 bases fit TRBD1. Germline assignment: CDR1 LGHNA and CDR2 YNFKEQ. The V segment lost 1 base and the J segment 7 bases; nucleotides outside the gene matches: 5. This CDR3 is 15 amino acids long. The CDR3 DNA reads TGTGCCAGCAGCCAAGCCGGACAGGGGAGGAATGAGCAGTTCTTC. It yields the protein CASSQAGQGRNEQFF.